This T cell receptor beta chain was captured in a study of blood T cell repertoires in COVID-19. V lost 0 bases to trimming and J lost 2 bases; unmatched junction nucleotides: 5. The CDR3 is made up of 15 amino acids. Germline V gene lookup returns CDR1 GTSNPN and CDR2 SVGIG (reference sequence). The assay was immunoSEQ multiplex PCR, and TCRdb's table has in-frame clones only and misses some. Among some 330,000 clones listed, more than 75% were seen once. The sequenced sample was peripheral blood. The sequence was collected from a woman in her forties or fifties with active or convalescent COVID-19. This chain uses TRBV30 with TRBJ2-7; 9 nucleotides match TRBD2. The CDR3 sequence is CAWSVPTSGTYEQYF. For the CDR3, the DNA is TGTGCCTGGAGTGTCCCGACTAGCGGTACCTACGAGCAGTACTTC.